The source of this T cell receptor (beta chain) is a study of metastatic and nonmetastatic thyroid tumors. For the study at large: Malignant and benign thyroid patients had repertoires compared in peripheral blood and tumor or nodule tissue.

Thyroid surgery was performed in patients who had received no treatment beforehand. From germline, CDR1 is GTSNPN and CDR2 SVGIG (reference sequence). With 4 bases removed from V and 3 bases from J, the gap between germline ends came to 12 bases. There are 14 residues in the CDR3. TCRdb re-analyzed the PCR reads using MiXCR. The table includes 20,000 to 25,000 clones, roughly a quarter detected once. This clone was picked up many times. The source material was tumor tissue. The clonotype comes from a female donor with papillary thyroid cancer or a benign thyroid nodule (not recorded which). Some clones in this sample may be carry-over from other donors' samples. The chain has TRBV30 and TRBJ1-4; no firm D call. The CDR3 DNA reads as TGTGCCTGGACGGCCAGGTTAGCTAATGAAAAACTGTTTTTT. The encoded protein is CAWTARLANEKLFF.